This passage covers 31 T cell receptor beta chains from one sample sequenced in a study of cytomegalovirus exposure and HLA in healthy donors. 13 Jbeta primers and 60 Vbeta primers were used for the PCR. The protocol was immunoSEQ multiplex PCR, while the TCRdb copy is restricted to in-frame clones and leaves out a portion. The sample shows about 120,000 clones, approximately 72% of them seen only once. Sequences were obtained from PBMCs. These receptors were taken from a man aged 55 to 70 in good health and CMV-seropositive.

This chain links TRBV5-5 with TRBJ2-2; weak D call: TRBD2 (7 bases). From germline, CDR1 is SGHKS and CDR2 YYEKEE (reference sequence). This CDR3 comprises 15 residues. The V end was cut by 1 base, the J end by 6 bases, with 13 bases between. The CDR3 DNA follows: TGTGCCAGCAGCTTGCAGGTGGGGGGGCCCGGGGAGCTGTTTTTT. This encodes CASSLQVGGPGELFF.

This chain links TRBV5-1 with TRBJ2-1, with TRBD2 matching over 8 bases. Germline CDR1 and CDR2: SGHRS and YFSETQ. Trimming cost V 8 bases and J 8 bases; bases outside gene matches: 15. The CDR3 consists of 15 residues. This CDR3 reads CARTLGSGMYYEQFF. The CDR3 nucleotides read TGCGCCAGGACGTTAGGTAGCGGGATGTACTATGAGCAGTTCTTC. Complete variable domain (other parts from reference TRBV5-1 and TRBJ2-1): KAGVTQTPRYLIKTRGQQVTLSCSPISGHRSVSWYQQTPGQGLQFLFEYFSETQRNKGNFPGRFSGRQFSNSRSEMNVSTLELGDSALYLCARTLGSGMYYEQFFGPGTRLTVL.

CDR3: CASSLGTSGGNEQFF. CDR3 coding DNA: TGTGCCAGCAGCTTGGGGACTAGCGGGGGTAATGAGCAGTTCTTC. V is TRBV11-3 and J is TRBJ2-1, with TRBD2 identical over 14 bases. The CDR3 has 15 residues. V lost 3 bases, J lost 7 bases, and 2 bases stayed unmatched. The germline V gene has CDR1 SGHNT and CDR2 YENEEA.

The chain couples TRBV6-1 to TRBJ2-6; 9 nucleotides align to TRBD1. CDR3 length: 14 residues. The V segment lost 8 bases and the J segment 1 base; nucleotides outside the gene matches: 0. The germline gives CDR1 MNHNS, CDR2 SASEGT. CDR3 nucleotide sequence: TGTGCCAGCGGACAGGGGTCTGGGGCCAACGTCCTGACTTTC. The encoded protein is CASGQGSGANVLTF.

The chain combines TRBV19 with TRBJ2-7, with a tentative D call TRBD2 (5 bases). This CDR3 comprises 15 residues. CDR1 and CDR2 from the germline V gene are LNHDA and SQIVND (reference sequence). The V end was cut by 3 bases, the J end by 3 bases, with 15 bases between. This CDR3 is CASSIRGPGLYEQYF. CDR3 nucleotide sequence: TGTGCCAGTAGTATCCGGGGTCCGGGTCTCTACGAGCAGTACTTC.

The chain recombines TRBV6-1 with TRBJ1-4, with D possibly being TRBD1 (5 bases). The CDR3 is 15 residues long. Trimming took 6 bases from V and 4 from J, leaving 15 bases between them. The germline V gene has CDR1 MNHNS and CDR2 SASEGT. The CDR3 region is CASRAGLLSNEKLFF. The CDR3 region has the DNA TGTGCCAGCAGGGCGGGACTTCTGAGTAATGAAAAACTGTTTTTT.

This clone was counted a single time. The J gene is TRBJ2-7, the V gene TRBV27; D call uncertain. The CDR3 length is 11 residues. Deletions cut 3 bases from V and 6 bases from J, with 6 bases between. The germline V gene has CDR1 MNHEY and CDR2 SMNVEV (reference sequence). The CDR3 DNA follows: TGTGCCAGCAGTTTGAGAGGCGAGCAGTACTTC. This sequence encodes CASSLRGEQYF.

The chain couples TRBV30 to TRBJ2-2; D gene uncertain. Looked up from germline, CDR1 is GTSNPN and CDR2 is SVGIG (reference sequence). V was pared by 7 bases and J by 5 bases, with 8 bases between. This CDR3 region has 11 residues. In DNA, the CDR3 is TGTGCCTTCGCTAAAACCGGGGAGCTGTTTTTT. It is translated as CAFAKTGELFF.

This chain joins TRBV4-1 and TRBJ1-1; D unresolved. This CDR3 spans 16 amino acids. Per germline, CDR1 MGHRA and CDR2 YSYEKL. The V end was cut by 4 bases, the J end by 0 bases, with 15 bases between. In nucleotides, the CDR3 is TGCGCCAGCAGCCCGCTTTTGTGGCAGTTGAACACTGAAGCTTTCTTT. Encoded protein: CASSPLLWQLNTEAFF.

The genes are TRBV28 and TRBJ1-6; TRBD1 agrees at 10 bases. The CDR3 runs to 15 residues. From germline, CDR1 is MDHEN and CDR2 SYDVKM. V was clipped by 5 bases and J by 10 bases; unmatched bases: 8. The CDR3 region is CASSPPGQGRSPLHF. For the CDR3, the DNA is TGTGCCAGCAGTCCCCCGGGACAGGGGCGATCACCCCTCCACTTT.

This clone turned up a few times. V gene TRBV18 combines with J gene TRBJ1-5, with a weak D call TRBD1 (5 bases). Germline loops: CDR1 KGHSH, CDR2 LQKENI. The CDR3 extends over 15 amino acids. Deletions cut 6 bases from V and 0 bases from J, with 12 bases between. Here the CDR3 DNA reads TGTGCCAGCTCCCCCGAGACAGCTAGCAATCAGCCCCAGCATTTT. Protein product: CASSPETASNQPQHF.

The chain combines TRBV27 with TRBJ1-5; D unclear. Germline CDR1 MNHEY, CDR2 SMNVEV (reference sequence). The V gene lost 3 bases and the J gene lost 0 bases, with 12 bases spanning the gap. CDR3 length: 16 residues. CDR3 sequence reads: CASSLRLVNSNQPQHF. The CDR3 region has the DNA TGTGCCAGCAGTTTGAGACTAGTGAATAGCAATCAGCCCCAGCATTTT.

This chain uses TRBV30 with TRBJ2-7; the match to TRBD2 covers 9 bases. With V trimmed by 3 bases and J by 3 bases, 12 bases remained unmatched. This CDR3 region has 16 residues. Germline loops: CDR1 GTSNPN, CDR2 SVGIG (reference sequence). The CDR3 here is CAWSLKGLAGNYEQYF. CDR3 DNA: TGTGCCTGGAGCCTCAAGGGCCTAGCGGGGAACTACGAGCAGTACTTC.

CDR3 sequence: CASSLFGTGVHQAFF. CDR3 nucleotide sequence: TGTGCCAGCAGTTTATTCGGGACAGGGGTCCATCAGGCTTTCTTT. The chain uses TRBV27 and TRBJ1-1, with 10 nucleotides matching TRBD1. CDR1 and CDR2 from the germline V gene are MNHEY and SMNVEV (reference sequence). V gave up 1 base and J gave up 11 bases; unmatched junction bases: 10. This CDR3 has 15 residues.

This chain joins TRBV7-9 and TRBJ2-1; TRBD2 aligns across 12 bases. This CDR3 has 16 residues. The junction had 11 bases not matched to a gene; V was cut back by 5 bases and J by 9 bases. Germline values: CDR1 SEHNR, CDR2 FQNEAQ (reference sequence). Here the CDR3 reads CASSPRLAGEWGEQFF. CDR3 DNA: TGTGCCAGCAGCCCTCGACTAGCGGGAGAGTGGGGTGAGCAGTTCTTC.

This chain joins TRBV5-1 and TRBJ1-1, with a possible D match to TRBD1 (6 bases). CDR3 length: 13 amino acids. Germline loops: CDR1 SGHRS, CDR2 YFSETQ. V shed 4 bases and J shed 4 bases, with 11 bases lying between them. The CDR3 is CASSDQGSTEAFF. The CDR3 DNA reads TGCGCCAGCAGCGATCAGGGGAGCACTGAAGCTTTCTTT.

This chain joins TRBV9 and TRBJ2-2, with 8 bases aligning to TRBD1. J lost 6 bases, V lost 0 bases, and 13 bases had no gene match. There are 18 residues in the CDR3. Germline V gives CDR1 SGDLS, CDR2 YYNGEE. The CDR3 nucleotides read TGTGCCAGCAGCGTAGCGGACAGGGAATTTTGGGGCGCCGGGGAGCTGTTTTTT. This codes for CASSVADREFWGAGELFF.

The rearrangement links TRBV5-1 to TRBJ1-1; tentatively, D is TRBD1 (6 bases). The CDR3 runs 14 residues. Germline V gene data show CDR1 as SGHRS and CDR2 as YFSETQ. Trimming removed 4 bases from V and 4 bases from J, with 14 bases in between. In DNA, the CDR3 is TGCGCCAGCAGCGTGGGGGCCACGAGCACTGAAGCTTTCTTT. The encoded protein is CASSVGATSTEAFF.

The rearrangement joins TRBV5-1 to TRBJ1-4, with D possibly TRBD1 on 6 matching bases. This CDR3 region has 15 residues. Germline CDR1 SGHRS, CDR2 YFSETQ. The V end lost 0 bases, the J end lost 6 bases, and 12 bases lay between the germline ends. The CDR3 here is CASSLAGQRDEKLFF. The DNA for the CDR3 is TGCGCCAGCAGCTTGGCCGGACAGAGAGATGAAAAACTGTTTTTT.

The rearrangement links TRBV5-4 to TRBJ2-1; perhaps TRBD2 as D (5 bases). Trimming took 1 base from V and 5 from J, leaving 16 bases between them. The V gene's germline CDR1 is SGHNT and CDR2 YYREEE (reference sequence). The CDR3 is made up of 16 amino acids. The CDR3 region has the DNA TGTGCCAGCAGCTTGAGGAGGATTAACACTGACAATGAGCAGTTCTTC. It specifies CASSLRRINTDNEQFF.

The gene calls are TRBV11-2 and TRBJ2-1; 9 bases fit TRBD2. V gave up 2 bases and J gave up 5 bases; unmatched junction bases: 7. This CDR3 comprises 16 residues. Germline CDR1 SGHAT, CDR2 FQNNGV. CDR3 bases: TGTGCCAGCAGCTTACTTCCGAGCGGGGGGAACAATGAGCAGTTCTTC. It is translated as CASSLLPSGGNNEQFF.

The V and J genes are TRBV11-2 and TRBJ1-2; unclear D gene. This CDR3 contains 15 residues. The V end was cut by 6 bases, the J end by 3 bases, with 17 bases between. The germline CDR1 and CDR2 sequences are SGHAT and FQNNGV. Written as DNA, the CDR3 is TGTGCCAGCAGGGGTCTGGGTCGGGGATACTATGGCTACACCTTC. Its translation is CASRGLGRGYYGYTF.

The chain links TRBV7-6 to TRBJ2-1; 11 positions match TRBD1. The V segment lost 5 bases and the J segment 7 bases; nucleotides outside the gene matches: 10. There are 16 residues in the CDR3. CDR1 and CDR2 (germline): SGHVS, FNYEAQ. The CDR3 spells CASSEEDRGRMNEQFF. The CDR3 bases are TGTGCCAGCAGCGAAGAGGACAGGGGGCGCATGAATGAGCAGTTCTTC.

This clone showed up just a few times. This chain connects TRBV2 to TRBJ1-5; D not resolved. Trimming shortened V by 3 bases and J by 0 bases, and 9 bases separated the two germline ends. CDR3 length: 15 amino acids. Per germline, CDR1 SNHLY and CDR2 FYNNEI. CDR3 loop: CASSDTEASNQPQHF. Written as DNA, the CDR3 is TGTGCCAGCAGTGATACGGAGGCTAGCAATCAGCCCCAGCATTTT.

This clone was detected once. The chain has TRBV5-1 and TRBJ1-2; D possibly corresponds to TRBD1 (5 bases). The V end was cut by 1 base, the J end by 6 bases, with 16 bases between. Germline V gives CDR1 SGHRS, CDR2 YFSETQ. The length of the CDR3 is 15 residues. This CDR3 is CASSLRTGPGDGYTF. CDR3 in DNA: TGCGCCAGCAGCTTGCGTACAGGACCGGGTGATGGCTACACCTTC.

This clone showed up just a few times. This chain connects TRBV6-1 to TRBJ2-7; possibly TRBD2 for D (5 bases). The CDR3 extends over 15 amino acids. From germline, CDR1 is MNHNS and CDR2 SASEGT. V shed 2 bases and J shed 4 bases, with 15 bases lying between them. The CDR3 bases are TGTGCCAGCAGTGAAAGGAGTGCCTGGACTTACGAGCAGTACTTC. Translated, it gives CASSERSAWTYEQYF.

The chain couples TRBV12-5 to TRBJ2-3, with 15 bases identical to TRBD2. V was clipped by 5 bases and J by 6 bases; unmatched bases: 6. There are 16 residues in the CDR3. Germline V gene lookup returns CDR1 LGHNT and CDR2 FRNRAP. This CDR3 reads CASGPGTSGGRDTQYF. The CDR3 DNA reads TGTGCTAGTGGTCCCGGGACTAGCGGGGGGCGGGATACGCAGTATTTT. The full variable domain, in which reference TRBV12-5 and TRBJ2-3 provide the parts outside the CDR3, is DARVTQTPRHKVTEMGQEVTMRCQPILGHNTVFWYRQTMMQGLELLAYFRNRAPLDDSGMPKDRFSAEMPDATLATLKIQPSEPRDSAVYFCASGPGTSGGRDTQYFGPGTRLTVL.

This clone turned up a few times. CDR3 in amino acids: CASSLETGVYEQYF. The DNA of the CDR3 is TGTGCCAGCAGCTTAGAGACAGGGGTCTACGAGCAGTACTTC. The chain combines TRBV7-9 with TRBJ2-5; 8 nucleotides agree with TRBD1. TRBJ2-7 matches the DNA end more closely, so the J call is doubtful. Looked up from germline, CDR1 is SEHNR and CDR2 is FQNEAQ (reference sequence). This CDR3 contains 14 residues.

V is TRBV5-1 and J is TRBJ2-7, with D tentatively TRBD1 (6 bases). The CDR3 is 14 residues long. V lost 4 bases to trimming and J lost 2 bases, with 13 bases between them. Germline V CDR1 and CDR2: SGHRS, YFSETQ. The DNA of the CDR3 is TGCGCCAGCAGCCCAACAGGGTCCACCTACGAGCAGTACTTC. This gives the protein CASSPTGSTYEQYF.

The rearrangement links TRBV5-4 to TRBJ1-2; D gene uncertain. The germline V and J ends were trimmed by 3 bases and 7 bases, with 19 bases remaining between them. Germline lookup yields CDR1 SGHNT and CDR2 YYREEE (reference sequence). The CDR3 contains 15 residues. CDR3 protein: CASSSGVSWGTGYTF. The CDR3 nucleotides read TGTGCCAGCAGCTCGGGAGTGTCTTGGGGAACTGGCTACACCTTC. Combining the CDR3 with reference TRBV5-4 and TRBJ1-2 gives the whole variable domain ETGVTQSPTHLIKTRGQQVTLRCSSQSGHNTVSWYQQALGQGPQFIFQYYREEENGRGNFPPRFSGLQFPNYSSELNVNALELDDSALYLCASSSGVSWGTGYTFGSGTRLTVV.

The chain links TRBV10-2 to TRBJ2-7; perhaps TRBD1 as D (5 bases). CDR1 is WSHSY and CDR2 is SAAADI in the germline V gene. This CDR3 is built from 12 residues. Trimming removed 3 bases from V and 6 bases from J, with 9 bases in between. The CDR3 protein is CASSERRGEQYF. In nucleotides, the CDR3 is TGCGCCAGCAGTGAAAGAAGGGGCGAGCAGTACTTC.